These 31 T cell receptor beta chains came from one sample sequenced in a study of cytomegalovirus exposure and HLA in healthy donors. The PCR was carried out with 60 Vbeta primers and 13 Jbeta primers. Sequencing used immunoSEQ multiplex PCR; TCRdb keeps in-frame clones, though not all of them. The data show around 200,000 clones, 77% seen once. Sample: PBMCs. These receptors all stem from a woman aged 55-69 years in good health and CMV-seropositive.

CDR3 protein: CASSYSAGSQPQHF. DNA of the CDR3: TGTGCCAGCAGTTACTCGGCGGGATCTCAGCCCCAGCATTTT. This sequence joins TRBV6-6 and TRBJ1-5, with D unresolved. The V and J ends lost 0 bases and 6 bases respectively, with 9 bases between them. Germline V CDR1 and CDR2: MNHNY, SVGAGI (reference sequence). The CDR3 loop spans 14 amino acids.

The CDR3 here is CAWSGTGANEQFF. As DNA, the CDR3 is TGTGCCTGGAGTGGGACAGGGGCGAATGAGCAGTTCTTC. The V and J genes are TRBV30 and TRBJ2-1, with 9 bases that match TRBD1. The CDR3 runs 13 residues. With V trimmed by 1 base and J by 7 bases, 2 bases remained unmatched. Germline V gene data show CDR1 as GTSNPN and CDR2 as SVGIG (reference sequence). Full variable domain (rest looked up from reference TRBV30 and TRBJ2-1): SQTIHQWPATLVQPVGSPLSLECTVEGTSNPNLYWYRQAAGRGLQLLFYSVGIGQISSEVPQNLSASRPQDRQFILSSKKLLLSDSGFYLCAWSGTGANEQFFGPGTRLTVL.

The chain links TRBV5-1 to TRBJ2-5; 8 bases are shared with TRBD1. Germline CDR1 SGHRS, CDR2 YFSETQ. The junction had 3 bases not matched to a gene; V was cut back by 0 bases and J by 5 bases. This CDR3 region has 14 residues. For the CDR3, the DNA is TGCGCCAGCAGCTTGGCCAGGGGGCAGGAGACCCAGTACTTC. It encodes CASSLARGQETQYF.

This clone was counted only a few times. CDR3: CSVAEAQETQYF. The CDR3 DNA sequence: TGCAGCGTTGCGGAGGCTCAAGAGACCCAGTACTTC. The chain links TRBV29-1 to TRBJ2-5, with TRBD2 as a possible D gene (5 bases). The ends were cut back, 4 bases at V and 2 bases at J, with 8 bases in the middle. The CDR3 totals 12 residues. Germline lookup yields CDR1 SQVTM and CDR2 ANQGSEA.

The CDR3 region has the DNA TGTGCCAGCAGCTTAGTGCGCGGGACAGATACGCAGTATTTT. Protein: CASSLVRGTDTQYF. The genes are TRBV7-2 and TRBJ2-3; weak D call: TRBD2 (5 bases). The germline V and J ends were trimmed by 1 base and 3 bases, with 8 bases remaining between them. The length of the CDR3 is 14 residues. CDR1 SGHTA and CDR2 FQGNSA come from the germline V gene.

This clone was seen just once. J is TRBJ1-2 and V is TRBV5-1; D is unresolved. Trimming shortened V by 0 bases and J by 8 bases, and 14 bases separated the two germline ends. The CDR3 runs to 14 residues. Germline V gives CDR1 SGHRS, CDR2 YFSETQ. CDR3 DNA sequence: TGCGCCAGCAGCTTGGATTATTCCCGAGGGGGCTACACCTTC. This codes for CASSLDYSRGGYTF.

This chain joins TRBV19 and TRBJ2-1; the match to TRBD1 covers 9 bases. Germline lookup yields CDR1 LNHDA and CDR2 SQIVND (reference sequence). The length of the CDR3 is 18 residues. Trimming removed 3 bases from V and 4 bases from J; junction bases left unmatched: 13. CDR3 sequence: CASSMFRTGALGYNEQFF. CDR3 in DNA: TGTGCCAGTAGTATGTTTAGGACAGGGGCTCTAGGATACAATGAGCAGTTCTTC.

This rearrangement joins TRBV6-5 to TRBJ1-4; TRBD1 agrees at 7 bases. CDR1 is MNHEY and CDR2 is SVGAGI in the germline V gene. The CDR3 totals 15 residues. The V segment lost 6 bases and the J segment 4 bases; nucleotides outside the gene matches: 8. CDR3 protein: CASRPRGGGNEKLFF. DNA of the CDR3: TGTGCCAGCAGACCGAGAGGGGGCGGTAATGAAAAACTGTTTTTT.

The chain uses TRBV7-9 and TRBJ1-4, with 9 positions matching TRBD1. Trimming at V came to 5 bases and at J to 0 bases, leaving 4 bases not matched to a gene. This CDR3 region has 16 residues. Germline V lookup: CDR1 SEHNR, CDR2 FQNEAQ (reference sequence). Here the CDR3 DNA reads TGTGCCAGCAGCCGGGACAGGGCTGCAACTAATGAAAAACTGTTTTTT. Translating it yields CASSRDRAATNEKLFF.

The rearrangement joins TRBV30 to TRBJ2-1; 8 bases are shared with TRBD2. V shed 4 bases and J 7 bases; nucleotides not matched to a gene: 12. The CDR3 covers 15 residues. From germline, CDR1 is GTSNPN and CDR2 SVGIG (reference sequence). The CDR3: CAWNRLAGGGNEQFF. CDR3 sequence (DNA): TGTGCCTGGAATCGACTCGCGGGAGGTGGGAATGAGCAGTTCTTC. The variable domain in full, with the rest retrieved from reference TRBV30 and TRBJ2-1, is SQTIHQWPATLVQPVGSPLSLECTVEGTSNPNLYWYRQAAGRGLQLLFYSVGIGQISSEVPQNLSASRPQDRQFILSSKKLLLSDSGFYLCAWNRLAGGGNEQFFGPGTRLTVL.

This sequence joins TRBV10-3 and TRBJ2-3, with TRBD2 matching over 13 bases. CDR1 and CDR2 from the germline V gene are ENHRY and SYGVKD. This CDR3 has 16 amino acids. Germline trimming cut 4 bases from V and 10 bases from J; bases unmatched to any gene: 11. In DNA form, the CDR3 reads TGTGCCATCAGTGGAGCCGGGACTAGCGGGACCCCTTCGCAGTATTTT. Residues: CAISGAGTSGTPSQYF.

This sequence joins TRBV10-3 and TRBJ2-3; TRBD1 matches 8 bases. The CDR3 loop spans 20 amino acids. Trimming removed 4 bases from V and 2 bases from J; junction bases left unmatched: 20. Germline V gives CDR1 ENHRY, CDR2 SYGVKD. This chain's CDR3 is CAISASLGRGPLGLTDTQYF. Here the CDR3 DNA reads TGTGCCATCAGTGCTTCATTGGGCAGGGGGCCATTGGGGCTCACAGATACGCAGTATTTT.

This chain links TRBV5-8 with TRBJ1-1; unclear D gene. The V end lost 0 bases, the J end lost 0 bases, and 12 bases lay between the germline ends. Germline V CDR1 and CDR2: SGHTS, YDEGEE. This CDR3 region has 16 residues. The chain's CDR3 is CASSLGFRGMNTEAFF. The CDR3 DNA reads TGTGCCAGCAGCTTGGGTTTTCGGGGTATGAACACTGAAGCTTTCTTT.

The chain has TRBV27 and TRBJ2-1; TRBD2 matches at 8 bases. V lost 5 bases to trimming and J lost 2 bases; unmatched junction nucleotides: 5. This CDR3 region has 15 residues. CDR1 is MNHEY and CDR2 is SMNVEV in the germline V gene (reference sequence). In DNA, the CDR3 is TGTGCCAGCAGTGAGCTCGGGGGGGCCTACAATGAGCAGTTCTTC. Translation: CASSELGGAYNEQFF.

The J gene is TRBJ2-7, the V gene TRBV4-3, with D perhaps matching TRBD2 (5 bases). The V and J ends lost 0 bases and 6 bases respectively, with 18 bases between them. The CDR3 has 16 residues. CDR1 and CDR2 (germline): LGHNA, YSLEER. The CDR3 coding sequence is TGCGCCAGCAGCCAAGATCACCGGGGTACTCAGGTCGAGCAGTACTTC. It codes for CASSQDHRGTQVEQYF.

This clone came up a few times. Different DNA sequences within this sample yield the same CDR3. The chain links TRBV28 to TRBJ1-5, with D unclear. The V end lost 5 bases, the J end lost 3 bases, and 2 bases lay between the germline ends. CDR3 size: 11 residues. Germline CDR1 reads MDHEN; CDR2 reads SYDVKM. The CDR3 region has the DNA TGTGCCAGCAGTCTCAATCAGCCCCAGCATTTT. Translating gives CASSLNQPQHF.

The chain uses TRBV5-1 and TRBJ1-4; TRBD1 matches at 7 bases. This CDR3 is built from 15 residues. With V trimmed by 4 bases and J by 7 bases, 10 bases remained unmatched. The germline gives CDR1 SGHRS, CDR2 YFSETQ. The CDR3 bases are TGCGCCAGCAGCCGTGGACAGGCCAAAGGTGAAAAACTGTTTTTT. Protein sequence: CASSRGQAKGEKLFF.

The CDR3: CASGWAPRASSGNTIYF. The CDR3 bases are TGTGCTAGTGGTTGGGCCCCCAGGGCGAGCTCTGGAAACACCATATATTTT. This chain uses TRBV12-5 with TRBJ1-3; D perhaps matches TRBD1 (5 bases). Deletions cut 4 bases from V and 0 bases from J, with 16 bases between. This CDR3 has 17 amino acids. The germline V gene has CDR1 LGHNT and CDR2 FRNRAP.

The rearrangement links TRBV29-1 to TRBJ2-5; TRBD1 matches at 7 bases. The CDR3 spans 15 residues. Losses at the gene ends were 1 base for V and 4 bases for J; bases not matched to a gene: 9. Germline CDR1 SQVTM, CDR2 ANQGSEA. CDR3 DNA sequence: TGCAGCGTTGAAGGCGACAGGGTAAGGGGAGAGACCCAGTACTTC. This codes for CSVEGDRVRGETQYF.

This clone was picked up a small number of times. The chain joins TRBV10-3 to TRBJ2-2, with 8 bases fitting TRBD1. V gave up 10 bases and J gave up 6 bases; unmatched junction bases: 10. Germline V gene sequence: CDR1 ENHRY, CDR2 SYGVKD. CDR3 length: 14 amino acids. CDR3 nucleotide sequence: TGTGCCACCGCACCGGACAGGGAGGCCGGGGAGCTGTTTTTT. Protein: CATAPDREAGELFF.

The rearrangement links TRBV18 to TRBJ1-1; D is possibly TRBD1 (5 bases). CDR1 is KGHSH, CDR2 LQKENI, per germline. The CDR3 has 15 amino acids. V was shortened by 2 bases and J by 1 base, with 11 bases between the two germline ends. CDR3 loop: CASSPADRSNTEAFF. The CDR3 coding sequence is TGTGCCAGCTCACCAGCTGACAGATCGAACACTGAAGCTTTCTTT.

The V gene is TRBV7-2, the J gene TRBJ2-1; perhaps TRBD2 as D (5 bases). V lost 1 base and J 9 bases, leaving 10 bases between the germline ends. Germline CDR1 is SGHTA and CDR2 is FQGNSA. CDR3 length equals 13 residues. As DNA, the CDR3 is TGTGCCAGCAGCTTAGGGCTAGCAGTTGAGCAGTTCTTC. It is translated as CASSLGLAVEQFF.

The chain carries TRBV7-3 and TRBJ2-1; 10 bases align to TRBD2. The CDR3 is 17 amino acids. The germline gives CDR1 SGHTA, CDR2 FQGTGA. J was trimmed by 4 bases and V by 5 bases; bases with no gene match: 11. CDR3: CASSITSGVGVYNEQFF. CDR3 sequence (DNA): TGTGCCAGCAGCATCACTAGCGGGGTTGGGGTATACAATGAGCAGTTCTTC. The variable domain in full, completed from reference TRBV7-3 and TRBJ2-1, reads GAGVSQTPSNKVTEKGKYVELRCDPISGHTALYWYRQSLGQGPEFLIYFQGTGAADDSGLPNDRFFAVRPEGSVSTLKIQRTERGDSAVYLCASSITSGVGVYNEQFFGPGTRLTVL.

The CDR3 nucleotides are TGTGCCAGCGGTTGGGGGCGGCCCTACGAGCAGTACTTC. Protein product: CASGWGRPYEQYF. This chain uses TRBV6-5 with TRBJ2-7, with D perhaps TRBD1 (6 bases). Germline CDR1 reads MNHEY; CDR2 reads SVGAGI. The germline V and J ends were trimmed by 8 bases and 2 bases, with 13 bases remaining between them. This CDR3 is 13 amino acids long.

V usage is TRBV5-1 and J usage is TRBJ2-3; 8 bases match TRBD2. Germline lookup yields CDR1 SGHRS and CDR2 YFSETQ. With 2 bases clipped from V and 4 bases from J, the junction kept 3 bases outside the gene matches. There are 14 residues in the CDR3. In DNA form, the CDR3 reads TGCGCCAGCAGCTTAGCGGGAGCCGCAGATACGCAGTATTTT. It encodes CASSLAGAADTQYF. The full variable domain, with the rest looked up from reference TRBV5-1 and TRBJ2-3, is KAGVTQTPRYLIKTRGQQVTLSCSPISGHRSVSWYQQTPGQGLQFLFEYFSETQRNKGNFPGRFSGRQFSNSRSEMNVSTLELGDSALYLCASSLAGAADTQYFGPGTRLTVL.

The CDR3 loop is CASSDYINTEAFF. CDR3 bases: TGTGCCAGCAGCGACTATATCAACACTGAAGCTTTCTTT. The rearrangement joins TRBV6-5 to TRBJ1-1; D not resolved. Per the germline V gene, CDR1 is MNHEY and CDR2 is SVGAGI. V lost 6 bases, J lost 2 bases, and 10 bases lay in between. There are 13 residues in the CDR3.

This chain uses TRBV4-2 with TRBJ2-1; 9 bases are a match to TRBD2. Germline CDR1 LGHNA, CDR2 YNFKEQ. Trimming removed 3 bases from V and 4 bases from J; junction bases left unmatched: 7. The CDR3 is 16 residues long. CDR3 coding DNA: TGTGCCAGCAGCCAGGAAGCGGGGGGAGGTTACAATGAGCAGTTCTTC. This sequence encodes CASSQEAGGGYNEQFF.

V gene TRBV27 combines with J gene TRBJ1-2, with 9 bases aligning to TRBD1. Germline V gene lookup returns CDR1 MNHEY and CDR2 SMNVEV (reference sequence). This CDR3 region has 14 residues. V trimming: 3 bases; J trimming: 8 bases; junction bases outside the gene matches: 7. The CDR3 DNA reads TGTGCCAGCAGTTTCCTACAGGGGGCAAGCGGCTACACCTTC. Protein product: CASSFLQGASGYTF.

This chain connects TRBV5-1 to TRBJ2-3; TRBD1 matches 7 bases. The CDR3 loop spans 15 amino acids. V trimming: 2 bases; J trimming: 6 bases; junction bases outside the gene matches: 9. The V gene's germline CDR1 is SGHRS and CDR2 YFSETQ. The CDR3 nucleotides read TGCGCCAGCAGCTTAGGGACAGCTCTTAGGGATACGCAGTATTTT. The encoded protein is CASSLGTALRDTQYF.

J is TRBJ1-3 and V is TRBV6-1; possible D gene TRBD1, 5 bases. CDR3 length equals 16 residues. Germline loops: CDR1 MNHNS, CDR2 SASEGT. V was shortened by 2 bases and J by 2 bases, with 13 bases between the two germline ends. The CDR3 spells CASSEYSQGTGNTIYF. CDR3 in DNA: TGTGCCAGCAGTGAATATTCCCAGGGAACTGGAAACACCATATATTTT.

The chain recombines TRBV4-2 with TRBJ1-2; 7 bases are a match to TRBD1. Germline CDR1 LGHNA, CDR2 YNFKEQ. CDR3 length: 13 residues. V dropped 5 bases and J dropped 1; count of bases not matched to a gene: 1. The CDR3 loop reads CASSNRGNYGYTF. CDR3 DNA: TGTGCCAGCAGCAACAGGGGTAACTATGGCTACACCTTC.